A single sample gave rise to the 24 T cell receptor beta chains below, sequenced in a study of cytomegalovirus exposure and HLA in healthy donors. The PCR ran on 60 Vbeta and 13 Jbeta primers. TCRdb keeps only in-frame clones here, not all; method: immunoSEQ multiplex PCR. The sample has about 170,000 clones, about three quarters seen once; the top ten hold 2.5% to 3.5%. The source material was PBMCs. The receptors here all came from a female donor in good health and CMV-seronegative.

The rearrangement uses TRBV7-8 and TRBJ1-4; D unclear. Trimming left V 4 bases short and J 0 bases short, with 12 bases between. The V gene's germline CDR1 is SGHVS and CDR2 FQNEAQ. The CDR3 sequence is 16 residues long. CDR3 region: CASSSLGAATNEKLFF. In DNA, the CDR3 is TGTGCCAGCAGCTCCCTCGGAGCGGCAACTAATGAAAAACTGTTTTTT.

This clone turned up a few times. The chain employs TRBV9 and TRBJ2-5; tentative D call: TRBD1 (6 bases). TRBJ2-7 matches the DNA end more closely, so the J call is doubtful. This CDR3 spans 12 amino acids. Germline lookup yields CDR1 SGDLS and CDR2 YYNGEE. CDR3 coding DNA: TGTGCCAGCAGCCCACAGGGAAACGAGCAGTACTTC. Its protein product is CASSPQGNEQYF.

The V gene is TRBV5-1, the J gene TRBJ1-6, with TRBD1 matching over 7 bases. Germline V gives CDR1 SGHRS, CDR2 YFSETQ. The CDR3 runs to 14 residues. The junction had 2 bases not matched to a gene; V was cut back by 3 bases and J by 5 bases. For the CDR3, the DNA is TGCGCCAGCAGCTCGGGACAGAATAATTCACCCCTCCACTTT. This sequence encodes CASSSGQNNSPLHF.

This clone was recorded once. V and J are TRBV28 and TRBJ2-7, with D hard to call. V was cut by 7 bases and J by 0 bases, with 16 bases left in between. The germline V gene has CDR1 MDHEN and CDR2 SYDVKM. The CDR3 sequence is 15 residues long. The CDR3 spells CASINGQQSSYEQYF. CDR3 nucleotides: TGTGCCAGCATTAATGGCCAACAGAGCTCCTACGAGCAGTACTTC.

In its sample, this clone was seen a few times. The chain employs TRBV5-5 and TRBJ1-5, with a tentative D call TRBD1 (6 bases). The CDR3 loop spans 14 amino acids. Germline loops: CDR1 SGHKS, CDR2 YYEKEE (reference sequence). V lost 0 bases, J lost 6 bases, and 10 bases lay in between. In DNA, the CDR3 is TGTGCCAGCAGCTTGGCAGGGGTGACTCAGCCCCAGCATTTT. It is translated as CASSLAGVTQPQHF.

The rearrangement joins TRBV28 to TRBJ1-4; 7 bases line up with TRBD1. This CDR3 has 14 residues. Losses at the gene ends were 6 bases for V and 7 bases for J; bases not matched to a gene: 8. The germline V gene encodes CDR1 MDHEN and CDR2 SYDVKM. The CDR3, as DNA: TGTGCCAGCAGGCCGGGACAGTTTCTTGAAAAACTGTTTTTT. Amino acid sequence: CASRPGQFLEKLFF.

This clone occurred a few times. The CDR3 spells CASSEGRQTYNEQFF. The CDR3 DNA is TGTGCCAGCAGTGAGGGGCGGCAGACGTACAATGAGCAGTTCTTC. The V and J genes are TRBV6-1 and TRBJ2-1; tentatively, D is TRBD1 (5 bases). Trimming removed 3 bases from V and 4 bases from J, with 13 bases in between. CDR3 length equals 15 residues. In germline, CDR1 is MNHNS, CDR2 SASEGT.

The CDR3 spells CASSSSSGGARNEQFF. DNA for the CDR3: TGTGCCAGCAGTTCAAGTAGCGGGGGGGCCCGTAATGAGCAGTTCTTC. The chain uses TRBV27 and TRBJ2-1, with 11 bases fitting TRBD2. This CDR3 has 16 amino acids. Trimming at V came to 4 bases and at J to 7 bases, leaving 9 bases not matched to a gene. Germline V lookup: CDR1 MNHEY, CDR2 SMNVEV (reference sequence).

The chain couples TRBV28 to TRBJ2-7; the D gene is possibly TRBD1 (5 bases). Germline loops: CDR1 MDHEN, CDR2 SYDVKM. This CDR3 has 14 amino acids. The V and J ends lost 5 bases and 5 bases respectively, with 16 bases between them. DNA for the CDR3: TGTGCCAGCAGTCCGCGGACACCCTCAGACGAGCAGTACTTC. Translated: CASSPRTPSDEQYF.

The gene calls are TRBV6-5 and TRBJ1-4; TRBD1 might be the D (6 bases). Germline values: CDR1 MNHEY, CDR2 SVGAGI. The CDR3 is 13 amino acids. V shed 4 bases and J shed 4 bases, with 7 bases lying between them. CDR3 protein: CASSWTVNEKLFF. CDR3 in DNA: TGTGCCAGCAGTTGGACAGTTAATGAAAAACTGTTTTTT.

The rearrangement joins TRBV6-5 to TRBJ2-7; D might be TRBD2 (6 bases). V was trimmed by 6 bases and J by 4 bases, leaving 16 bases between them. The germline gives CDR1 MNHEY, CDR2 SVGAGI. CDR3 size: 14 residues. The CDR3 region is CASSQYGGRYEQYF. As DNA, the CDR3 is TGTGCCAGCAGCCAGTATGGGGGGAGGTACGAGCAGTACTTC.

V is TRBV29-1 and J is TRBJ2-7, with D maybe TRBD2 (5 bases). Germline CDR1 reads SQVTM; CDR2 reads ANQGSEA. Between the trimmed V and J ends, which lost 5 bases and 6 bases, there was a span of 20 bases. The CDR3 spans 14 residues. Here the CDR3 reads CSVTEREWGTEQYF. The CDR3 coding sequence is TGCAGCGTTACTGAGAGGGAGTGGGGTACCGAGCAGTACTTC.

The rearrangement joins TRBV4-3 to TRBJ1-3, with D tentatively TRBD1 (5 bases). The CDR3 totals 17 residues. Germline V CDR1 and CDR2: LGHNA, YSLEER. Trimming stripped 0 bases from V and 2 bases from J, with 14 bases between. CDR3 bases: TGCGCCAGCAGCCAAGATTACCAGGGCCTTGCTGGAAACACCATATATTTT. Its translation is CASSQDYQGLAGNTIYF.

The gene calls are TRBV5-6 and TRBJ2-3; 9 nucleotides line up with TRBD2. The V gene end was trimmed by 1 base and the J gene end by 2 bases; junction bases not matched to a gene: 8. Germline-derived CDR1 and CDR2 are SGHDT and YYEEEE. CDR3 length equals 17 residues. DNA for the CDR3: TGTGCCAGCAGCTTGAGGGTGACTAGCGGCGACACAGATACGCAGTATTTT. It specifies CASSLRVTSGDTDTQYF.

This clone was counted a few times. The V gene is TRBV7-9, the J gene TRBJ1-1; D remains unclear. CDR1 and CDR2 (germline): SEHNR, FQNEAQ (reference sequence). CDR3 length equals 13 residues. The V end lost 1 base, the J end lost 4 bases, and 7 bases lay between the germline ends. DNA for the CDR3: TGTGCCAGCAGCTTAGAAGTAGCCACTGAAGCTTTCTTT. This encodes CASSLEVATEAFF.

The rearrangement joins TRBV28 to TRBJ1-5, with D unclear. The germline V gene encodes CDR1 MDHEN and CDR2 SYDVKM. V dropped 3 bases and J dropped 3 bases, with 9 bases sitting between them. The CDR3 contains 14 residues. This CDR3 is CASSFSGYNQPQHF. DNA of the CDR3: TGTGCCAGCAGTTTTAGCGGCTACAATCAGCCCCAGCATTTT.

The rearrangement uses TRBV5-4 and TRBJ2-3; TRBD2 agrees at 8 bases. V was clipped by 4 bases and J by 1 base; unmatched bases: 8. The germline gives CDR1 SGHNT, CDR2 YYREEE (reference sequence). There are 16 residues in the CDR3. CDR3 protein: CASSLRAGGRTDTQYF. CDR3 bases: TGTGCCAGCAGCCTCCGCGCGGGGGGCCGCACAGATACGCAGTATTTT.

V usage is TRBV5-1 and J usage is TRBJ1-2; the match to TRBD1 covers 9 bases. Germline V gives CDR1 SGHRS, CDR2 YFSETQ. Unmatched junction bases numbered 7, after V lost 5 bases and J lost 8 bases. The CDR3 contains 13 residues. The CDR3 DNA is TGCGCCAGCAGGCCGGGACAGGGATACGGCTACACCTTC. This sequence encodes CASRPGQGYGYTF.

CDR3 residues: CATGLAGEGNEQFF. The DNA of the CDR3 is TGCGCCACCGGACTAGCGGGGGAGGGTAATGAGCAGTTCTTC. This chain connects TRBV10-2 to TRBJ2-1; 13 nucleotides align to TRBD2. The CDR3 has 14 amino acids. V lost 10 bases and J lost 7; bases outside the gene matches: 7. Germline CDR1 WSHSY, CDR2 SAAADI.

J is TRBJ2-3 and V is TRBV5-4; D unresolved. Germline V lookup: CDR1 SGHNT, CDR2 YYREEE (reference sequence). Trimming left V 1 base short and J 0 bases short, with 9 bases between. This CDR3 has 15 amino acids. The DNA of the CDR3 is TGTGCCAGCAGCTTGTCGGTGCATAGCACAGATACGCAGTATTTT. As protein: CASSLSVHSTDTQYF.

This clone has a single count. The chain carries TRBV4-2 and TRBJ1-2; 8 bases align to TRBD1. V was pared by 1 base and J by 5 bases, with 12 bases of the junction left unmatched. Germline CDR1 and CDR2: LGHNA and YNFKEQ. The length of the CDR3 is 17 residues. This CDR3 is CASSQVGNRGGGYGYTF. The DNA for the CDR3 is TGTGCCAGCAGCCAAGTGGGGAACAGGGGGGGAGGTTATGGCTACACCTTC.

The chain has TRBV7-2 and TRBJ2-2; possible D gene TRBD1, 5 bases. This CDR3 contains 15 residues. V lost 3 bases and J 5 bases, leaving 13 bases between the germline ends. Germline loops: CDR1 SGHTA, CDR2 FQGNSA. Here the CDR3 reads CASSFRTRQTGELFF. CDR3 sequence (DNA): TGTGCCAGCAGCTTCAGAACGCGACAGACCGGGGAGCTGTTTTTT. Full variable domain (missing parts from reference TRBV7-2 and TRBJ2-2): GAGVSQSPSNKVTEKGKDVELRCDPISGHTALYWYRQSLGQGLEFLIYFQGNSAPDKSGLPSDRFSAERTGGSVSTLTIQRTQQEDSAVYLCASSFRTRQTGELFFGEGSRLTVL.

V and J are TRBV7-9 and TRBJ2-1, with a tentative D call TRBD1 (6 bases). There are 15 residues in the CDR3. The V end was cut by 5 bases, the J end by 4 bases, with 15 bases between. CDR1 is SEHNR and CDR2 is FQNEAQ in the germline V gene (reference sequence). In nucleotides, the CDR3 is TGTGCCAGCAGCCTCCTGATGACAGGTTACAATGAGCAGTTCTTC. Its translation is CASSLLMTGYNEQFF.

The chain joins TRBV27 to TRBJ2-7, with 13 bases identical to TRBD2. V lost 3 bases and J lost 0; bases outside the gene matches: 5. Germline V gene data show CDR1 as MNHEY and CDR2 as SMNVEV (reference sequence). The CDR3 totals 17 residues. As DNA, the CDR3 is TGTGCCAGCAGTTTTCGGACTAGCGGGAGCTTCTCCTACGAGCAGTACTTC. Protein product: CASSFRTSGSFSYEQYF.